One and the same sample provided the 3 T cell receptor beta chains below, sequenced in a study of Ad26.COV2.S vaccination and SARS-CoV-2 variants. The method was immunoSEQ multiplex PCR; TCRdb's version includes in-frame clones alone and lacks a portion of them. The sample holds more than 300,000 clones, around 89% seen once. As to treatment: around 19 received Ad26.COV2.S at low or high dose, single or two shots; about 5 received placebo; per-sample allocation not given. It was on day 63 after the first vaccine or placebo injection that samples were taken. The starting material was peripheral blood, obtained in a trial of Ad26.COV2.S vaccine versus placebo. Source of these receptors: a person between 18 and 65 years old who received the Ad26.COV2.S COVID-19 vaccine or a placebo.

CDR3 nucleotides: TGTGCCAGCAGGCTCAGGGGGACAGCCGGGGAGCTGTTTTTT. It encodes CASRLRGTAGELFF. The gene calls are TRBV28 and TRBJ2-2; TRBD1 matches 7 bases. CDR3 length: 14 amino acids. Germline loops: CDR1 MDHEN, CDR2 SYDVKM. V lost 6 bases to trimming and J lost 6 bases; unmatched junction nucleotides: 7. The full variable domain, completed using reference TRBV28 and TRBJ2-2, is DVKVTQSSRYLVKRTGEKVFLECVQDMDHENMFWYRQDPGLGLRLIYFSYDVKMKEKGDIPEGYSVSREKKERFSLILESASTNQTSMYLCASRLRGTAGELFFGEGSRLTVL.

CDR3 coding DNA: TGTGCCAGCAGTTTAAGGGGACAGGAAGCAGCTTTCTTT. Amino acids: CASSLRGQEAAFF. The chain is built from TRBV12-3 or TRBV12-4 and TRBJ1-1; 8 bases map to TRBD1. Unmatched junction bases numbered 6, after V lost 2 bases and J lost 10 bases. The length of the CDR3 is 13 residues.

The chain uses TRBV7-2 and TRBJ1-1; TRBD1 agrees at 10 bases. CDR1 SGHTA and CDR2 FQGNSA come from the germline V gene. The CDR3 loop spans 15 amino acids. V trimming: 3 bases; J trimming: 4 bases; junction bases outside the gene matches: 5. As DNA, the CDR3 is TGTGCCAGCAGCTTGACAGGGGGCGAGGGCACTGAAGCTTTCTTT. It codes for CASSLTGGEGTEAFF.